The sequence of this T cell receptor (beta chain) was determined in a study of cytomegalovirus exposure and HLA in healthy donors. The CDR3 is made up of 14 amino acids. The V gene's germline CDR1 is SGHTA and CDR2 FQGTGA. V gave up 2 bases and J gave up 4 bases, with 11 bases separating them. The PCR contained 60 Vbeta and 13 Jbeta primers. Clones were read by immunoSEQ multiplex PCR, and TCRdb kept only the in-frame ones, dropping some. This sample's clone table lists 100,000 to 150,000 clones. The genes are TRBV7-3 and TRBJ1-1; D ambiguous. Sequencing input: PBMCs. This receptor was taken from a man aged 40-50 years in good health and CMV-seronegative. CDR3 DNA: TGTGCCAGCAGCTTAGAGGGCGGTGGCACTGAAGCTTTCTTT. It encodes CASSLEGGGTEAFF.